Listed here are 10 T cell receptor beta chains from one sample, sequenced in a study of Graves' ophthalmopathy and Graves' hyperthyroidism. TCR beta CDR3 regions were amplified from RNA transcripts. A first-round RT-PCR used HTBI primers, followed by a second-round multiplex PCR. TCRdb re-analysed the multiplex PCR reads in MiXCR, keeping a single row per CDR3 protein. The sample shows roughly 380,000 distinct CDR3 sequences, 15% of them seen only once. Input material: peripheral blood. These receptors were obtained from a young woman with stable Graves' hyperthyroidism.

This clonotype was seen repeatedly, ten times or more. V and J are TRBV6-1 and TRBJ2-2; 9 positions match TRBD2. V shed 7 bases and J 6 bases; nucleotides not matched to a gene: 12. Germline CDR1 and CDR2: MNHNS and SASEGT. This CDR3 is built from 16 residues. CDR3 DNA: TGTGCCAGCATCAAGCGGGAGGTCGTGAGATCCGGGGAGCTGTTTTTT. This gives the protein CASIKREVVRSGELFF.

This clonotype came up a few times. This chain uses TRBV4-1 with TRBJ2-7; D tentatively fits TRBD1 or TRBD2 (5 bases each). Germline assignment: CDR1 MGHRA and CDR2 YSYEKL. Trimming took off 2 bases at V and 2 bases at J, with 13 bases between the two ends. The CDR3 totals 15 residues. The chain's CDR3 is CASSQYQGDPYEQYF. In nucleotides, the CDR3 is TGCGCCAGCAGCCAATACCAAGGGGACCCCTACGAGCAGTACTTC.

This clonotype was observed a few times. The gene calls are TRBV4-1 and TRBJ2-2; D is unclear. Looked up from germline, CDR1 is MGHRA and CDR2 is YSYEKL. V was clipped by 1 base and J by 6 bases, with 18 bases between them. The CDR3 has 17 residues. The DNA of the CDR3 is TGCGCCAGCAGCCAAGTGTGGTTAGGGTTGAGTCCCGGGGAGCTGTTTTTT. Translating it yields CASSQVWLGLSPGELFF.

This clonotype was picked up many times. The gene calls are TRBV12-3 or TRBV12-4 and TRBJ1-6; D unresolved. The CDR3 length is 15 residues. V was shortened by 1 base and J by 9 bases, with 13 bases between the two germline ends. In DNA, the CDR3 is TGTGCCAGCAGTTTAGGCGATACTATGATTTCACCCCTCCACTTT. The encoded protein is CASSLGDTMISPLHF.

This clonotype has at least ten counts. The chain recombines TRBV7-2 with TRBJ2-7; D not certain. V was trimmed by 4 bases and J by 0 bases, leaving 13 bases between them. Germline V gene lookup returns CDR1 SGHTA and CDR2 FQGNSA. The CDR3 contains 15 residues. As DNA, the CDR3 is TGTGCCAGCAGCTCCTTGCCCGGAGCCTCCTACGAGCAGTACTTC. Protein product: CASSSLPGASYEQYF.

This clonotype was counted many times. The chain couples TRBV12-5 to TRBJ2-7; tentative D call: TRBD1 (5 bases). This CDR3 is built from 17 residues. Trimming removed 2 bases from V and 0 bases from J, with 17 bases in between. Germline CDR1 LGHNT, CDR2 FRNRAP. In DNA, the CDR3 is TGTGCTAGTGGTTTGTCTAAACAGGTTCTAAGCTCCTACGAGCAGTACTTC. This translates into CASGLSKQVLSSYEQYF.

The sample holds many counts of this clonotype. The rearrangement joins TRBV2 to TRBJ1-1, with a possible D match to TRBD1 (6 bases). The CDR3 spans 14 residues. CDR1 SNHLY and CDR2 FYNNEI come from the germline V gene. Trimming took off 1 base at V and 7 bases at J, with 13 bases between the two ends. The CDR3 spells CASSEEGGDDEAFF. The CDR3 nucleotides are TGTGCCAGCAGTGAAGAGGGGGGAGACGATGAAGCTTTCTTT.

This clonotype was observed at least ten times. The V gene is TRBV19, the J gene TRBJ1-2; TRBD1 aligns across 9 bases. CDR3 length: 15 residues. CDR1 LNHDA and CDR2 SQIVND come from the germline V gene (reference sequence). After removal of 7 bases from V and 4 bases from J, the junction contained 10 bases not matched to a gene. CDR3 sequence reads: CASTFPGQGSYGYTF. DNA of the CDR3: TGTGCCAGTACCTTCCCCGGACAGGGGAGCTATGGCTACACCTTC.

The rearrangement uses TRBV5-6 and TRBJ2-7; D tentatively fits TRBD1 or TRBD2 (5 bases each). This CDR3 comprises 14 residues. Germline values: CDR1 SGHDT, CDR2 YYEEEE. Trimming shortened V by 0 bases and J by 3 bases, and 10 bases separated the two germline ends. The CDR3 loop reads CASSLAGTLYEQYF. CDR3 in DNA: TGTGCCAGCAGCTTGGCCGGGACCCTCTACGAGCAGTACTTC. Together with reference TRBV5-6 and TRBJ2-7, the CDR3 gives the full variable domain: DAGVTQSPTHLIKTRGQQVTLRCSPKSGHDTVSWYQQALGQGPQFIFQYYEEEERQRGNFPDRFSGHQFPNYSSELNVNALLLGDSALYLCASSLAGTLYEQYFGPGTRLTVT.

Ten or more counts support this clonotype. V is TRBV24-1 and J is TRBJ2-5; TRBD1 might be the D (6 bases). In germline, CDR1 is KGHDR, CDR2 SFDVKD. The V gene lost 2 bases and the J gene lost 4 bases, with 10 bases spanning the gap. CDR3 size: 14 residues. The CDR3 DNA sequence: TGTGCCACCAGTGATTCCAGGGGCGCAGAGACCCAGTACTTC. It specifies CATSDSRGAETQYF.